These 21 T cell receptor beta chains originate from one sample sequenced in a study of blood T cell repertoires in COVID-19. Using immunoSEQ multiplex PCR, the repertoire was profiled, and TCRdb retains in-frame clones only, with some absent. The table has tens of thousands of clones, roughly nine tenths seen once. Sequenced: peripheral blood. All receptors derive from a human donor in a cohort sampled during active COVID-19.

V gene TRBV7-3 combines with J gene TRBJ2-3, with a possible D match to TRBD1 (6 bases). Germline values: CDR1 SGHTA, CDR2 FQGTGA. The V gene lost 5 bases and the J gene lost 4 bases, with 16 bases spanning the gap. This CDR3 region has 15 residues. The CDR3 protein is CASSKIGGSADTQYF. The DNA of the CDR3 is TGTGCCAGCAGCAAGATAGGGGGTAGCGCAGATACGCAGTATTTT.

In DNA, the CDR3 is TGTGCCAGCAGGCCACGGGACATTTCCTACGAGCAGTACTTC. It translates to CASRPRDISYEQYF. The rearrangement uses TRBV2 and TRBJ2-7, with a tentative D call TRBD1 (6 bases). V was shortened by 6 bases and J by 1 base, with 13 bases between the two germline ends. There are 14 residues in the CDR3. Germline assignment: CDR1 SNHLY and CDR2 FYNNEI.

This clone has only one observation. CDR3 region: CASSLAGLGPEAFF. The CDR3 DNA sequence: TGCGCCAGCAGCTTGGCAGGGCTTGGCCCTGAAGCTTTCTTT. The chain joins TRBV5-1 to TRBJ1-1; tentatively, D is TRBD1 (5 bases). The V end was cut by 0 bases, the J end by 6 bases, with 12 bases between. Per the germline V gene, CDR1 is SGHRS and CDR2 is YFSETQ. This CDR3 contains 14 residues.

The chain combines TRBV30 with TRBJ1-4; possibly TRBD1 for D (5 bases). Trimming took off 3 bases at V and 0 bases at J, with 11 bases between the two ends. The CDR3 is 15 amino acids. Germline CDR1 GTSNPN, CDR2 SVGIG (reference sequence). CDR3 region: CAWRRTFATNEKLFF. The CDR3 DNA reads TGTGCCTGGAGGCGGACATTTGCAACTAATGAAAAACTGTTTTTT. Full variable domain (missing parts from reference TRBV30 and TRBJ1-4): SQTIHQWPATLVQPVGSPLSLECTVEGTSNPNLYWYRQAAGRGLQLLFYSVGIGQISSEVPQNLSASRPQDRQFILSSKKLLLSDSGFYLCAWRRTFATNEKLFFGSGTQLSVL.

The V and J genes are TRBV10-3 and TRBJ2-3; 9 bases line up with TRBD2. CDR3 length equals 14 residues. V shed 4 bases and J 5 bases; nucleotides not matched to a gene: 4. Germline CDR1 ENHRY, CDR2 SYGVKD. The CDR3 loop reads CAISGLAARDTQYF. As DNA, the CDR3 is TGTGCCATCAGTGGACTAGCGGCCCGAGATACGCAGTATTTT.

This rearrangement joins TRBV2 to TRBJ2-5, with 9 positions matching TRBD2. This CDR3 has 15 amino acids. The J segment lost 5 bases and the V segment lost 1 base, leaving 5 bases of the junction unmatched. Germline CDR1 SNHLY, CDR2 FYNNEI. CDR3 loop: CASSEGGGARETQYF. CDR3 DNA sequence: TGTGCCAGCAGTGAAGGCGGGGGGGCTCGGGAGACCCAGTACTTC.

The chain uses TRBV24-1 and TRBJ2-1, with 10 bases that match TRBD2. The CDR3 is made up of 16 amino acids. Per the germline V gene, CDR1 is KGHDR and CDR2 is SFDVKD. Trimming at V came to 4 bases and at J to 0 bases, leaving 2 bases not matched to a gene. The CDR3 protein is CATSEASGSSYNEQFF. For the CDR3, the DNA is TGTGCCACCAGTGAGGCTAGCGGGAGCTCCTACAATGAGCAGTTCTTC.

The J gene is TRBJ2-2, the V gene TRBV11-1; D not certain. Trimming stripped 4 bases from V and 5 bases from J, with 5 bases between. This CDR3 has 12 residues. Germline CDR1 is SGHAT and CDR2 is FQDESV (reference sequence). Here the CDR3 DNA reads TGTGCCAGCAGCTCTAGAACCGGGGAGCTGTTTTTT. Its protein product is CASSSRTGELFF.

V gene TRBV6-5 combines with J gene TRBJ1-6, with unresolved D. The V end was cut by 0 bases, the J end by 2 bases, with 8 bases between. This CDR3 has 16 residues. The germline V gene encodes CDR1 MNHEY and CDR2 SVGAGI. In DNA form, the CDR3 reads TGTGCCAGCAGTTACTCGACGGGTACCTATAATTCACCCCTCCACTTT. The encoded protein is CASSYSTGTYNSPLHF.

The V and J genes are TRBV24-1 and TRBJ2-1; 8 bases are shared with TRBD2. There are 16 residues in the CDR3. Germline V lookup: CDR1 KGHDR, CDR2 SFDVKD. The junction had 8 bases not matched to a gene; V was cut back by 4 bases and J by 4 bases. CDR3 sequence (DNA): TGTGCCACCAGTGACCGGGGACTAGGGGGTTACAATGAGCAGTTCTTC. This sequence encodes CATSDRGLGGYNEQFF.

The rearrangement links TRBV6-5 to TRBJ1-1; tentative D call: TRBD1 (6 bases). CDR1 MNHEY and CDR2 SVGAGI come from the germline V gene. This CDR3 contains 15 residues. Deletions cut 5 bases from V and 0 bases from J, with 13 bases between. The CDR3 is CASSRGQHMNTEAFF. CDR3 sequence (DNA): TGTGCCAGCAGTCGAGGACAGCACATGAACACTGAAGCTTTCTTT.

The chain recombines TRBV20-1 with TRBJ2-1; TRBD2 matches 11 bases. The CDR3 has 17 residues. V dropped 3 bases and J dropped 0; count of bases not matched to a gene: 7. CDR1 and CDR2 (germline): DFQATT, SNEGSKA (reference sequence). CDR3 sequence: CSASIAGGPSSYNEQFF. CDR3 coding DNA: TGCAGTGCTAGTATAGCGGGGGGGCCGAGCTCCTACAATGAGCAGTTCTTC.

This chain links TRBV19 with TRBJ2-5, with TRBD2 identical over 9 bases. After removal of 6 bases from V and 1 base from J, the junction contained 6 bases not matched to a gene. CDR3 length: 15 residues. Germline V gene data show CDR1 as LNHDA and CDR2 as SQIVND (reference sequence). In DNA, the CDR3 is TGTGCCAGTAGCGAACCGACTAGCGGCCAAGAGACCCAGTACTTC. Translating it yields CASSEPTSGQETQYF.

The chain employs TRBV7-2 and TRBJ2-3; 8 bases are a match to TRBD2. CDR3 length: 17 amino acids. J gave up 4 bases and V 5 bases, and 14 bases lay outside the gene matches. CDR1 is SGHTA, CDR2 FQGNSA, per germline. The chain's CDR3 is CASSPSGAGGRADTQYF. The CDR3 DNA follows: TGTGCCAGCAGCCCAAGCGGGGCGGGAGGCCGGGCAGATACGCAGTATTTT.

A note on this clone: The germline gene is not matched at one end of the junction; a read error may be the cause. CDR3 nucleotide sequence: TGCAGCGTTGAGGAGACAGGGCAAGGAAACTTC. Protein product: CSVEETGQGNF. This chain links TRBV29-1 with TRBJ1-2; 7 bases line up with TRBD1. Germline CDR1 SQVTM, CDR2 ANQGSEA. The CDR3 spans 11 residues.

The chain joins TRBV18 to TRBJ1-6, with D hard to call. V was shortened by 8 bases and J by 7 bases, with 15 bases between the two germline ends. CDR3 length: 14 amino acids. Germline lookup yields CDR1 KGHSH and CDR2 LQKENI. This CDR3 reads CASHDRRVNSPLHF. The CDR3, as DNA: TGTGCCAGCCACGACCGGAGGGTCAATTCACCCCTCCACTTT.

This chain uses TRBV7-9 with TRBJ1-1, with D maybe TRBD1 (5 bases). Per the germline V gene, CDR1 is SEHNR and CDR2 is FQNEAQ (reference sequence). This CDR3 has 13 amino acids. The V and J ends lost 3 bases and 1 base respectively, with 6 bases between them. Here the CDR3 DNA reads TGTGCCAGCAGCTTGGACAAGAACACTGAAGCTTTCTTT. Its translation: CASSLDKNTEAFF.

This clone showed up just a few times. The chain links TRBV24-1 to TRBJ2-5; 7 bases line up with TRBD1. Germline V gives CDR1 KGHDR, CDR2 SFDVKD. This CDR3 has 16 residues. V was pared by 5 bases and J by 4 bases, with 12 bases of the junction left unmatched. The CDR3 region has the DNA TGTGCCACCAGTGCCCATCCGACAGGGTCAGGAGAGACCCAGTACTTC. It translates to CATSAHPTGSGETQYF.

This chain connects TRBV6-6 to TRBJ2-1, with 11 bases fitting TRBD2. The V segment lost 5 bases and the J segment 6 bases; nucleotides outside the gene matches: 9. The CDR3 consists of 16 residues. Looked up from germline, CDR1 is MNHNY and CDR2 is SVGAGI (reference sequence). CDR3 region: CASSVRLAGLVNEQFF. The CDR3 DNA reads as TGTGCCAGCAGTGTTAGACTAGCGGGATTGGTCAATGAGCAGTTCTTC.

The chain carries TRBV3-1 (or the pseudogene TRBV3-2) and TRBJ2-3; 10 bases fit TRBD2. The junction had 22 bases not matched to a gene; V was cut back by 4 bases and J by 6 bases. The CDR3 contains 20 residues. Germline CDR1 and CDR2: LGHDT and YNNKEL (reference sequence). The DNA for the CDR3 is TGTGCCAGCAGCCGTGGTCGGCTAGCGGGGGCCTCATCACAGGTGGATACGCAGTATTTT. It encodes CASSRGRLAGASSQVDTQYF.

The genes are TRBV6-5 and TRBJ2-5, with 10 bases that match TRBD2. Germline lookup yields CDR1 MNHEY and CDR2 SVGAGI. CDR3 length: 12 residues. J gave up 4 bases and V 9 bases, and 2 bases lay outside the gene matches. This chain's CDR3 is CASSGGPETQYF. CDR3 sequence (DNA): TGTGCCAGTAGCGGGGGGCCAGAGACCCAGTACTTC.